This TCR beta chain comes out of a study of tumor-infiltrating lymphocytes in localized non-small cell lung cancer. In the study overall: Resected tumor was paired with non-adjacent uninvolved lung from the same patient. General study points: TCRbeta sequencing showed higher T cell infiltration in tumors than uninvolved lung. TCR sequencing covered a subset of patients with enough tissue. Different pieces of the same tissue went to different assays, confounding technical variation with intratumor heterogeneity.

Clones were read by immunoSEQ multiplex PCR, and TCRdb kept only the in-frame ones, dropping some. The data show 15,000 to 20,000 clones, 73% seen once. In the case of this clone: The antigen is undetermined.

CDR3 length: 15 amino acids. V lost 0 bases and J lost 4, with 13 bases in between. Germline CDR1 is LGHNA and CDR2 is YNFKEQ. The receptor's source is a human donor with non-small cell lung cancer. Input material: lung tumor tissue. The chain joins TRBV4-2 to TRBJ2-7; D ambiguous. The CDR3 nucleotides read TGTGCCAGCAGCCAAGACCCTCACGAGCGATACGAGCAGTACTTC. Its translation: CASSQDPHERYEQYF.